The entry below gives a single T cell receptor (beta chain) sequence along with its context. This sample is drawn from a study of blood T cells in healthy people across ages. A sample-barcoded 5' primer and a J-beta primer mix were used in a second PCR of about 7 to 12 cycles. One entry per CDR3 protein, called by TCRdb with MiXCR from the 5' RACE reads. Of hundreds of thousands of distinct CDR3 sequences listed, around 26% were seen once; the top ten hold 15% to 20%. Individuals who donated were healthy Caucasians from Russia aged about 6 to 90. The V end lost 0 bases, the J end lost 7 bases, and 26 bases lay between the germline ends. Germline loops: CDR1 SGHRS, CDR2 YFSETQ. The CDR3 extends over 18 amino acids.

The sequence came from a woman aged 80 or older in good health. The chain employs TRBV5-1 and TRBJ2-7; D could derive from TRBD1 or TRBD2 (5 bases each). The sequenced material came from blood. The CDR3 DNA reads TGCGCCAGCAGCTTGGCCTTACATGCGAACAGAATGGGGGATGAGCAGTACTTC. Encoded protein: CASSLALHANRMGDEQYF.